This T cell receptor beta chain was retrieved from a study of cytomegalovirus exposure and HLA in healthy donors. Findings and limits, study-wide: Later analysis associated a missense DCLRE1C variant with TCR beta V- and J-gene trimming. Confirmation was obtained in vitro that a few CMV-associated chains are specific for CMV antigens. Across donors, most TCRs were seen rarely, yet some public ones were widespread.

The primer mix had 60 Vbeta and 13 Jbeta primers. Measured with immunoSEQ multiplex PCR; TCRdb has only the in-frame clones, and not every one. The table records some 220,000 clones, about three quarters of them present only once. In regard to this clone: What it binds is not known.

Sequenced: PBMCs. The source of this sequence is a boy under 18 in good health and CMV-seronegative.

The CDR3 DNA follows: TGTGCCAGCAGCCTCCGGGGGTCTGGAAACACCATATATTTT. Its translation is CASSLRGSGNTIYF. The chain links TRBV27 to TRBJ1-3; possible D gene TRBD1, 5 bases. The CDR3 contains 14 residues. Germline CDR1 and CDR2: MNHEY and SMNVEV (reference sequence). V lost 6 bases to trimming and J lost 1 base, with 10 bases between them.